The 17 T cell receptor beta chains given below trace back to one sample, sequenced in a study of memory B cells and T cells in multiple sclerosis. TCRdb's table, derived via immunoSEQ multiplex PCR, lists solely in-frame clones and lacks some. The data show fewer than 8,000 clones, about 60% seen once. The specimen was memory (CD45RO+) CD8+ T cells from blood. These receptors all come from a human donor with multiple sclerosis.

This clone was found a few times. The chain uses TRBV6-1 and TRBJ2-5; 11 nucleotides line up with TRBD2. With V trimmed by 1 base and J by 7 bases, 8 bases remained unmatched. Per the germline V gene, CDR1 is MNHNS and CDR2 is SASEGT. The CDR3 totals 16 residues. The CDR3 sequence: CASSEGLAGGRGTQYF. The CDR3 DNA reads TGTGCCAGCAGTGAAGGTTTAGCGGGGGGGCGAGGGACCCAGTACTTC.

The chain recombines TRBV10-2 with TRBJ1-1; 7 bases are shared with TRBD1. This CDR3 is 16 amino acids long. Trimming removed 0 bases from V and 8 bases from J; junction bases left unmatched: 12. From germline, CDR1 is WSHSY and CDR2 SAAADI. The CDR3 protein is CASSESGFEDRREAFF. CDR3 nucleotides: TGCGCCAGCAGTGAGTCCGGGTTTGAGGACAGGAGAGAAGCTTTCTTT.

This clone was seen a few times. The V and J genes are TRBV10-3 and TRBJ1-1, with 10 bases lining up with TRBD1. There are 18 residues in the CDR3. V shed 0 bases, J shed 0 bases, and the junction held 7 bases outside the gene matches. Germline CDR1 ENHRY, CDR2 SYGVKD. CDR3 nucleotides: TGTGCCATCAGTGAGTCACAGTACGACAGGGGGCTGAACACTGAAGCTTTCTTT. This gives the protein CAISESQYDRGLNTEAFF.

The chain employs TRBV5-1 and TRBJ2-7; no reliable D call. This CDR3 has 13 amino acids. Trimming took 2 bases from V and 6 from J, leaving 12 bases between them. CDR1 and CDR2 (germline): SGHRS, YFSETQ. Written as DNA, the CDR3 is TGCGCCAGCAGCTTAACACAAGGAGCCGAGCAGTACTTC. It yields the protein CASSLTQGAEQYF. Drawing the rest from reference TRBV5-1 and TRBJ2-7, the complete variable domain is KAGVTQTPRYLIKTRGQQVTLSCSPISGHRSVSWYQQTPGQGLQFLFEYFSETQRNKGNFPGRFSGRQFSNSRSEMNVSTLELGDSALYLCASSLTQGAEQYFGPGTRLTVT.

This clone was seen more than once but under ten times. V and J are TRBV6-5 and TRBJ1-6; D gene ambiguous. Trimming removed 8 bases from V and 10 bases from J, with 15 bases in between. Germline V gene sequence: CDR1 MNHEY, CDR2 SVGAGI. The CDR3 has 13 amino acids. The CDR3, as DNA: TGTGCCAGCCACGAGCAAGAAGCGTCACCCCTCCACTTT. Translating gives CASHEQEASPLHF.

The chain joins TRBV6-4 to TRBJ2-1, with TRBD2 identical over 11 bases. The CDR3 spans 14 residues. J was trimmed by 8 bases and V by 3 bases; bases with no gene match: 3. Looked up from germline, CDR1 is MRHNA and CDR2 is SNTAGT. As DNA, the CDR3 is TGTGCCAGCAGTGAGCTAGCGGGGGGTGATGAGCAGTTCTTC. Protein sequence: CASSELAGGDEQFF.

The chain combines TRBV7-8 with TRBJ2-5; 9 positions match TRBD2. Germline V gene lookup returns CDR1 SGHVS and CDR2 FQNEAQ. V dropped 3 bases and J dropped 4; count of bases not matched to a gene: 6. This CDR3 comprises 15 residues. The CDR3 loop reads CASSFLAGTGETQYF. CDR3 bases: TGTGCCAGCAGCTTTCTAGCGGGGACTGGAGAGACCCAGTACTTC. The full variable domain, in which reference TRBV7-8 and TRBJ2-5 provide the parts outside the CDR3, is GAGVSQSPRYKVAKRGQDVALRCDPISGHVSLFWYQQALGQGPEFLTYFQNEAQLDKSGLPSDRFFAERPEGSVSTLKIQRTQQEDSAVYLCASSFLAGTGETQYFGPGTRLLVL.

V is TRBV6-4 and J is TRBJ2-1, with 11 bases that match TRBD2. This CDR3 contains 16 residues. In germline, CDR1 is MRHNA, CDR2 SNTAGT. V shed 6 bases, J shed 4 bases, and the junction held 8 bases outside the gene matches. The CDR3 loop reads CASSETGTSGYNEQFF. Here the CDR3 DNA reads TGTGCCAGCAGCGAGACCGGGACTAGCGGTTACAATGAGCAGTTCTTC.

This rearrangement joins TRBV5-1 to TRBJ2-7; TRBD1 agrees at 7 bases. The CDR3 loop spans 18 amino acids. The V and J ends lost 2 bases and 5 bases, in that order; junction bases with no gene match: 19. In germline, CDR1 is SGHRS, CDR2 YFSETQ. CDR3 amino acids: CASSFYPSGTARADEQYF. CDR3 coding DNA: TGCGCCAGCAGCTTTTATCCCTCCGGGACAGCTAGGGCCGACGAGCAGTACTTC. Variable domain in full (rest from reference TRBV5-1 and TRBJ2-7): KAGVTQTPRYLIKTRGQQVTLSCSPISGHRSVSWYQQTPGQGLQFLFEYFSETQRNKGNFPGRFSGRQFSNSRSEMNVSTLELGDSALYLCASSFYPSGTARADEQYFGPGTRLTVT.

The V gene is TRBV9, the J gene TRBJ2-3; possibly TRBD1 for D (6 bases). Looked up from germline, CDR1 is SGDLS and CDR2 is YYNGEE. The CDR3 has 16 residues. The V gene lost 4 bases and the J gene lost 2 bases, with 17 bases spanning the gap. The CDR3 loop reads CASSPAGARHTDTQYF. CDR3 DNA sequence: TGTGCCAGCAGCCCCGCAGGGGCAAGGCACACAGATACGCAGTATTTT.

The V and J genes are TRBV25-1 and TRBJ1-1; 11 nucleotides align to TRBD1. The trim removed 6 bases at V and 8 bases at J, leaving 5 bases unmatched. Germline loops: CDR1 MGHDK, CDR2 SYGVNS. The CDR3 contains 13 residues. CDR3 amino acids: CASSPGTGGEAFF. CDR3 nucleotide sequence: TGTGCCAGCAGCCCCGGGACAGGGGGGGAAGCTTTCTTT.

This clone was picked up a small number of times. V and J are TRBV6-5 and TRBJ1-2; D remains unclear. V was pared by 0 bases and J by 7 bases, with 9 bases between. The germline V gene encodes CDR1 MNHEY and CDR2 SVGAGI. This CDR3 comprises 13 residues. The CDR3, as DNA: TGTGCCAGCAGTTACTCGACTGGAGTTGGCTACACCTTC. Protein: CASSYSTGVGYTF.

Concerning this clone: Other nucleotide sequences from this sample produce the same CDR3. J is TRBJ2-1 and V is TRBV5-4, with D possibly matching TRBD2 (5 bases). V dropped 3 bases and J dropped 3 bases, with 10 bases sitting between them. CDR1 and CDR2 (germline): SGHNT, YYREEE (reference sequence). The CDR3 runs 14 residues. The DNA for the CDR3 is TGTGCCAGCAGCTCCTCGGGGAGCTACAATGAGCAGTTCTTC. As protein: CASSSSGSYNEQFF.

This chain uses TRBV7-2 with TRBJ2-7; TRBD2 agrees at 10 bases. The J segment lost 2 bases and the V segment lost 5 bases, leaving 6 bases of the junction unmatched. Germline-derived CDR1 and CDR2 are SGHTA and FQGNSA. CDR3 length: 15 residues. CDR3 sequence (DNA): TGTGCCAGCAGCCTTAGACTAGCGGGCACCTACGAGCAGTACTTC. Protein sequence: CASSLRLAGTYEQYF.

The chain employs TRBV11-2 and TRBJ2-2, with no clear D. Germline-derived CDR1 and CDR2 are SGHAT and FQNNGV. This CDR3 has 14 amino acids. The V gene lost 0 bases and the J gene lost 7 bases, with 9 bases spanning the gap. The CDR3 region is CASSLDYGGGELFF. In DNA, the CDR3 is TGTGCCAGCAGCTTAGATTACGGCGGCGGGGAGCTGTTTTTT.

By frequency in the sample, this clone is medium-sized (0.01 to 0.1%). J is TRBJ2-1 and V is TRBV6-4; 9 bases match TRBD2. Per germline, CDR1 MRHNA and CDR2 SNTAGT. This CDR3 spans 15 amino acids. V lost 5 bases to trimming and J lost 9 bases; unmatched junction nucleotides: 11. CDR3 region: CASSMAGGQVGEQFF. DNA of the CDR3: TGTGCCAGCAGTATGGCGGGAGGGCAAGTTGGTGAGCAGTTCTTC.

This chain links TRBV6-5 with TRBJ2-7; D uncertain. Germline CDR1 is MNHEY and CDR2 is SVGAGI. V was clipped by 2 bases and J by 2 bases, with 10 bases between them. CDR3 length equals 14 residues. The CDR3 reads CASSYSPSAYEQYF. The CDR3 DNA follows: TGTGCCAGCAGTTACAGCCCGTCTGCCTACGAGCAGTACTTC.